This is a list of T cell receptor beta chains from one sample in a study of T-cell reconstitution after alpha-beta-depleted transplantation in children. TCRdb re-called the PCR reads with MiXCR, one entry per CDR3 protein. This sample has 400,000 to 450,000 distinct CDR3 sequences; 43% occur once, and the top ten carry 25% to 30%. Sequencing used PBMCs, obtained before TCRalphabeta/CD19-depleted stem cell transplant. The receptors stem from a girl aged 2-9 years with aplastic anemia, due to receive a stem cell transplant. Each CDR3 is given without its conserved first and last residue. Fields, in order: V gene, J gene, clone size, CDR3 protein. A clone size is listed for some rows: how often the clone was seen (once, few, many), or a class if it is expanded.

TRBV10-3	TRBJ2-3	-	AISESLSTDTQY
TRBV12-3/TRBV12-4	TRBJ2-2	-	ASSPRLFGFVQENTGELF
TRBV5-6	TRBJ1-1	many	ASSASGRVTEAF
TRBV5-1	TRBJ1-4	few	ASRPFTATNEKLF
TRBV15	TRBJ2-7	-	ATSKGPGQGLPYEQY
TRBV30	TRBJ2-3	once	AWSALLQGPRTDTQY
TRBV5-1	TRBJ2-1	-	ASWRGSSGYNEQF
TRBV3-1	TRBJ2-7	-	ASSQSQGGRYEQY
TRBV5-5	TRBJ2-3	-	ASSLRPRPTDTQY
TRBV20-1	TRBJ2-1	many	SASVASGRNEQF
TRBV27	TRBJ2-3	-	ASSPGTGWADTQY
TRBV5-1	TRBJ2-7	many	ASSLEAGTWNEQY
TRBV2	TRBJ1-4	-	ASSRDRGSEKLF
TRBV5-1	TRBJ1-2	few	ASSLDGTGAGYT
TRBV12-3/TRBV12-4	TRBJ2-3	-	ASSFPAVDTQY
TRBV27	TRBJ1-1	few	ASSSIGRGQNTEAF
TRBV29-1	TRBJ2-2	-	SVAVGQGWTGELF
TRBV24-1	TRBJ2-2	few	ATSDTPGASGTGELF